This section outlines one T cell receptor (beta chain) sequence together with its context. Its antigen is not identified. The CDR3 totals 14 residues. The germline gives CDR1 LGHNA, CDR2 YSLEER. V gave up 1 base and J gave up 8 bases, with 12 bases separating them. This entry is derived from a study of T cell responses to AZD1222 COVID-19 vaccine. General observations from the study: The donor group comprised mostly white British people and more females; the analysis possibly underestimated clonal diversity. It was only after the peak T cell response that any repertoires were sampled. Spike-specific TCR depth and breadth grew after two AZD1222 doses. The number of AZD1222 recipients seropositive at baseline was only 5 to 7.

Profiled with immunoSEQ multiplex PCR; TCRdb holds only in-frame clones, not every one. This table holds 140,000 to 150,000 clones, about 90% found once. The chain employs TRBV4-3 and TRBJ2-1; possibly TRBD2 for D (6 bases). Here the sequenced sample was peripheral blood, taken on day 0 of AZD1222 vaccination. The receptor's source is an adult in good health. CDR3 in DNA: TGCGCCAGCAGCCAAGTGCCTAGCGCGGATGAGCAGTTCTTC. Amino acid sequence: CASSQVPSADEQFF.